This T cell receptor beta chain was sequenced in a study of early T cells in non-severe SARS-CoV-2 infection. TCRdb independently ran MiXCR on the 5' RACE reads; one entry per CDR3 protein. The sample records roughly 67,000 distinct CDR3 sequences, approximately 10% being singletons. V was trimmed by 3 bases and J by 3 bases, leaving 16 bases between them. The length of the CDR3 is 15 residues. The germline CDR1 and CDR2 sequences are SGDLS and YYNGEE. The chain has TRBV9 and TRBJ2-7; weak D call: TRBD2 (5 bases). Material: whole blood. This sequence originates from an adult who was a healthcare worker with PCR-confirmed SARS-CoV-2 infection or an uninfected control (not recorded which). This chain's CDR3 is CASSAGSGTFYEQYF. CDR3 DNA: TGTGCCAGCAGCGCGGGAAGTGGTACCTTCTACGAGCAGTACTTC.